This T cell receptor beta chain emerged from a study of T cell responses to AZD1222 COVID-19 vaccine. The protocol was immunoSEQ multiplex PCR, while the TCRdb copy is restricted to in-frame clones and leaves out a portion. The profile shows 150,000 or so clones, 70% to 90% of them singletons. Germline CDR1 reads MNHEY; CDR2 reads SVGAGI. V was clipped by 6 bases and J by 6 bases, with 9 bases between them. The CDR3 covers 11 residues. This clonotype was sampled from an adult in good health. This material consisted of peripheral blood, taken on day 0 of AZD1222 vaccination. The J gene is TRBJ2-7, the V gene TRBV6-5; D ambiguous. CDR3 sequence reads: CASRARSEQYF. The CDR3 nucleotides are TGTGCCAGCAGAGCCCGCTCCGAGCAGTACTTC.